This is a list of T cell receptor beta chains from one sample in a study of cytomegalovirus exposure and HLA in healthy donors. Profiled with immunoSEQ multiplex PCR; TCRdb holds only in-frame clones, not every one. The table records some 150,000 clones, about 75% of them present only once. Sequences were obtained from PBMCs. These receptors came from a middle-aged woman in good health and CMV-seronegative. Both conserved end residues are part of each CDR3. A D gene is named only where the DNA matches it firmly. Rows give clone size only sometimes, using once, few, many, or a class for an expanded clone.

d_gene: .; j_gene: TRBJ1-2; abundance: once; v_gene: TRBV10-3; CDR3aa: CAISESWGGPNYGYTF; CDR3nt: TGTGCCATCAGTGAGTCTTGGGGGGGCCCAAACTATGGCTACACCTTC
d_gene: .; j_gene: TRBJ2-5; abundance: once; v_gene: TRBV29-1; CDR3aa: CSSVQGEEQYF; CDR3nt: TGCAGCAGCGTACAAGGAGAGGAGCAGTACTTC
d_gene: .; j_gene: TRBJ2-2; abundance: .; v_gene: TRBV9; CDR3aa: CASSVAQNRYTGELFF; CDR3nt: TGTGCCAGCAGCGTTGCCCAGAACAGATACACCGGGGAGCTGTTTTTT
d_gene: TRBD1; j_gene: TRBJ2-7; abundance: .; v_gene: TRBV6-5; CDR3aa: CASSSGTALDEQYF; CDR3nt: TGTGCCAGCAGCTCCGGGACAGCCCTCGACGAGCAGTACTTC
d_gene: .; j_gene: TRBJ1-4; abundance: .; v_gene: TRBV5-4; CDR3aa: CATRGGREEKLFF; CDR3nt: TGTGCCACCAGAGGGGGGCGGGAGGAAAAACTGTTTTTT
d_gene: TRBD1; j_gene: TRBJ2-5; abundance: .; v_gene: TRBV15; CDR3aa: CATSGNRGFQETQYF; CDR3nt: TGTGCCACCAGCGGAAACAGGGGATTCCAAGAGACCCAGTACTTC
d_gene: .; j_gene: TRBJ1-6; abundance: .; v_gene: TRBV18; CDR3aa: CASSPLETGFNSPLHF; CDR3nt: TGTGCCAGCTCACCACTGGAGACTGGGTTTAATTCACCCCTCCACTTT
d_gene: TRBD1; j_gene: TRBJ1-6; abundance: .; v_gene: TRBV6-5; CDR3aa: CASSYSGGRGNSPLHF; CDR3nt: TGTGCCAGCAGTTACTCAGGGGGCAGGGGAAATTCACCCCTCCACTTT
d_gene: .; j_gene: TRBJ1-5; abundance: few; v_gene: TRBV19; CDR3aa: CASSISSGWTRQPQHF; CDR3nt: TGTGCCAGTAGTATCTCGTCAGGGTGGACGCGGCAGCCCCAGCATTTT
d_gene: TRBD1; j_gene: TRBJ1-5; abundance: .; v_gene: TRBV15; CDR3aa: CATSRELTGDQPQHF; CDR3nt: TGTGCCACCAGCAGAGAATTGACAGGGGATCAGCCCCAGCATTTT
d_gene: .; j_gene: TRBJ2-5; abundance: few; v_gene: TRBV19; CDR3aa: CASSIPNRETQYF; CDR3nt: TGTGCCAGTAGTATTCCAAACAGAGAGACCCAGTACTTC
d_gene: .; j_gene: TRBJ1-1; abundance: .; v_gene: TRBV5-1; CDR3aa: CASSPVGTGGTEAFF; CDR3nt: TGCGCCAGCAGCCCGGTCGGGACGGGGGGCACTGAAGCTTTCTTT
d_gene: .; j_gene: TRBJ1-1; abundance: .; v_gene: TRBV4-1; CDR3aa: CASSPSREKVFF; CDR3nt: TGCGCCAGCAGCCCCAGTCGGGAAAAGGTTTTCTTT
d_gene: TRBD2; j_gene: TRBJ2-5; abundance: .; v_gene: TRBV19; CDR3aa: CASESGGDRLQETQYF; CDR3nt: TGTGCCAGCGAATCGGGGGGGGACCGCCTTCAAGAGACCCAGTACTTC
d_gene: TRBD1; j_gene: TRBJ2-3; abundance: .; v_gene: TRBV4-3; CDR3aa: CASSQDYPTGGSTDTQYF; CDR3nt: TGCGCCAGCAGCCAAGATTACCCGACAGGGGGCAGCACAGATACGCAGTATTTT
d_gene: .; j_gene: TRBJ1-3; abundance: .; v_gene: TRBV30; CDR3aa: CAWSPPGNTIYF; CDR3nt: TGTGCCTGGAGTCCTCCTGGAAACACCATATATTTT
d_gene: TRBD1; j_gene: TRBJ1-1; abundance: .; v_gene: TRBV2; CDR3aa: CASSEELIRAGGNTEAFF; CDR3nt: TGTGCCAGCAGTGAAGAGCTAATTAGGGCAGGGGGAAACACTGAAGCTTTCTTT
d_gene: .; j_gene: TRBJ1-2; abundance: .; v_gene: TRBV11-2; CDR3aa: CASSLEGLRHGYTF; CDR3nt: TGTGCCAGCAGCTTAGAAGGACTTAGACATGGCTACACCTTC
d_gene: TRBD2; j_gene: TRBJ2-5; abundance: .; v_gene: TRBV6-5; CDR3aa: CASSYMGGGALETQYF; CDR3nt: TGTGCCAGCAGTTATATGGGCGGGGGGGCCTTAGAGACCCAGTACTTC
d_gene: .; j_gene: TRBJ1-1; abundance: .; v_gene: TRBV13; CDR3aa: CASSLGLRAGLRMNTEAFF; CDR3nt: TGTGCCAGCAGCTTAGGCCTTAGGGCAGGGTTGAGGATGAACACTGAAGCTTTCTTT
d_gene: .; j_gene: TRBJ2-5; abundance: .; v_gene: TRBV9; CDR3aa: CASSVERHRQETQYF; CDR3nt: TGTGCCAGCAGCGTAGAGAGACACCGCCAAGAGACCCAGTACTTC
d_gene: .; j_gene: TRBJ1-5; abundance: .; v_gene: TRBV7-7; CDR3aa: CASSLGINQPQHF; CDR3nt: TGTGCCAGCAGCTTAGGTATCAATCAGCCCCAGCATTTT
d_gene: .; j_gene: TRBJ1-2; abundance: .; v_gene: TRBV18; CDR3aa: CASSPPAQQAHLRGYTF; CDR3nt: TGTGCCAGCTCACCCCCAGCTCAACAGGCCCATCTGAGGGGCTACACCTTC
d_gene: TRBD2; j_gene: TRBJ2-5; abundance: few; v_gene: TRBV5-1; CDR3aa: CASTYSGGLYQETQYF; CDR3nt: TGCGCCAGCACTTATAGCGGGGGCCTGTACCAAGAGACCCAGTACTTC
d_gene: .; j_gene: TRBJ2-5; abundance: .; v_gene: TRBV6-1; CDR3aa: CAGQVLTSETQYF; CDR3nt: TGTGCCGGCCAGGTTTTGACCTCAGAGACCCAGTACTTC
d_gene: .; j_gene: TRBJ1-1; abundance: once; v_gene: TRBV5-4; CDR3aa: CASSEDGEGDTEAFF; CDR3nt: TGTGCCAGCAGCGAGGACGGTGAAGGGGACACTGAAGCTTTCTTT
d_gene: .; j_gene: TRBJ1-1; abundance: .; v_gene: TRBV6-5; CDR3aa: CASSYGRRDTEAFF; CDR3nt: TGTGCCAGCAGTTACGGGAGGAGGGACACTGAAGCTTTCTTT
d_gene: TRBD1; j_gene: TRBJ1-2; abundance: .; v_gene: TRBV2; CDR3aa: CASTRQGSNYGYTF; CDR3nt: TGTGCCAGCACCAGACAGGGCTCCAACTATGGCTACACCTTC
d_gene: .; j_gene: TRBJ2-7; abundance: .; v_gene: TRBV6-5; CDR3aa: CASSYFSGTLGEQYF; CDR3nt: TGTGCCAGCAGTTACTTCAGCGGAACCTTGGGGGAGCAGTACTTC
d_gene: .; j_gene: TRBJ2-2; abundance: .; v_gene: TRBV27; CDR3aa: CASSFSRTGELFF; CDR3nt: TGTGCCAGCAGTTTCTCCAGGACCGGGGAGCTGTTTTTT
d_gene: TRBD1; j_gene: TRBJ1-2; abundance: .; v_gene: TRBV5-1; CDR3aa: CASSAGDSNFYGYTF; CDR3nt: TGCGCCAGCAGCGCCGGGGACAGCAACTTCTATGGCTACACCTTC
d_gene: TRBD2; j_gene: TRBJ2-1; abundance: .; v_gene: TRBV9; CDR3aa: CASSFSGGSESYNEQFF; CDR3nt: TGTGCCAGCAGCTTTAGCGGGGGGTCGGAATCCTACAATGAGCAGTTCTTC
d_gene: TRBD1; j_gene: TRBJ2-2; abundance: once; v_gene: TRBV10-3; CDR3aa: CAIRTGGVTGELFF; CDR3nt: TGTGCCATTAGGACAGGGGGTGTCACCGGGGAGCTGTTTTTT
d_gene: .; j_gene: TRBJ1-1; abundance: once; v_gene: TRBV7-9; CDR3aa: CASSLAEYTEAFF; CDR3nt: TGTGCCAGCAGCTTAGCAGAGTATACTGAAGCTTTCTTT
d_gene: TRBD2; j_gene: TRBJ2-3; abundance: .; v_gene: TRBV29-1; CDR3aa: CSVGGDYLPTDTQYF; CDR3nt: TGCAGCGTCGGGGGGGACTACCTCCCCACAGATACGCAGTATTTT
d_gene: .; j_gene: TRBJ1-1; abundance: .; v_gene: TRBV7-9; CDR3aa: CASSLVDTQNTEAFF; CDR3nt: TGTGCCAGCAGCTTAGTTGACACTCAGAACACTGAAGCTTTCTTT
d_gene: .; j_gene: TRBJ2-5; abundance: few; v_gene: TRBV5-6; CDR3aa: CASSLAMGAGETQYF; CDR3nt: TGTGCCAGCAGCTTGGCCATGGGGGCCGGGGAGACCCAGTACTTC
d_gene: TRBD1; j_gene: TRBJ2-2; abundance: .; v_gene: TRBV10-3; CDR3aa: CAISATTAGGSGELFF; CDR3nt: TGTGCCATCAGTGCAACAACGGCAGGGGGCTCCGGGGAGCTGTTTTTT
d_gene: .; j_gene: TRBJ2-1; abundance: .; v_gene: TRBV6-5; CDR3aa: CASNVARGSEQFF; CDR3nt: TGTGCCAGCAACGTAGCCCGGGGAAGTGAGCAGTTCTTC
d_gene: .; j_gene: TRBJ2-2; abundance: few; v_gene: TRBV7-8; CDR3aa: CASSQGRAGTRWVTGELFF; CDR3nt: TGTGCCAGCAGCCAAGGACGGGCAGGGACTCGTTGGGTCACCGGGGAGCTGTTTTTT
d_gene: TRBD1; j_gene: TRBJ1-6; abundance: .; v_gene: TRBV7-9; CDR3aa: CASSFTGESPLHF; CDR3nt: TGTGCCAGCAGCTTCACAGGGGAATCACCCCTCCACTTT
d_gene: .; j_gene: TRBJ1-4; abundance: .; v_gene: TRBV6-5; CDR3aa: CASSYGGLGEKLFF; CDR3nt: TGTGCCAGCAGTTACGGGGGCCTAGGTGAAAAACTGTTTTTT
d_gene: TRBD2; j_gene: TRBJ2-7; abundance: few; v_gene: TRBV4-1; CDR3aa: CASSQGTGGTYEQYF; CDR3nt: TGCGCCAGCAGCCAAGGGACCGGGGGGACCTACGAGCAGTACTTC
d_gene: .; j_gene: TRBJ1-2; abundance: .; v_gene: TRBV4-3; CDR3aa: CASSLNNYGYTF; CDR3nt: TGCGCCAGCAGCCTCAATAACTATGGCTACACCTTC
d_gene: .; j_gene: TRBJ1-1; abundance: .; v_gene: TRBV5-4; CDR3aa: CASSLTGQRAEAFF; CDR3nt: TGTGCCAGCAGCCTTACAGGGCAGCGAGCCGAAGCTTTCTTT
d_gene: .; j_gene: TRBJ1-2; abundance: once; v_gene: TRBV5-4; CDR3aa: CASSFTGNYGYTF; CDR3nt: TGTGCCAGCAGCTTCACGGGTAACTATGGCTACACCTTC
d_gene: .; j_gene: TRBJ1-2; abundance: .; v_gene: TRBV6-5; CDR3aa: CASSYSLTGVGIHYTF; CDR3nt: TGTGCCAGCAGTTACTCGTTGACCGGGGTAGGGATTCACTACACCTTC
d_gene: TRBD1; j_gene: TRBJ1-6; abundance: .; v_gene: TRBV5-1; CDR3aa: CASSLGQGGSGSPLHF; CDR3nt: TGCGCCAGCAGCTTGGGACAGGGAGGATCCGGATCACCCCTCCACTTT
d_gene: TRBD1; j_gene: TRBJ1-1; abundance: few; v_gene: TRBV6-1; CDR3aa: CASREGTGSTEAFF; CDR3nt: TGTGCCAGCAGGGAAGGGACAGGGAGCACTGAAGCTTTCTTT
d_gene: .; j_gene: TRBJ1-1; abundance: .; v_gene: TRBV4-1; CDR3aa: CASSQGRTGTAFF; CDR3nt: TGCGCCAGCAGCCAAGGACGCACAGGGACAGCTTTCTTT
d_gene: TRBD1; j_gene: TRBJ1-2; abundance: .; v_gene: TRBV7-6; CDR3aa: CASSPRQGVEGYTF; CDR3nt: TGTGCCAGCAGCCCTCGACAGGGGGTCGAAGGCTACACCTTC
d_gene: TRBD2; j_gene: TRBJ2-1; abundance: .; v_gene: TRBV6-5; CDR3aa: CASSHTSGGAYEQFF; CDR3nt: TGTGCCAGCAGCCATACGAGCGGGGGGGCCTATGAGCAGTTCTTC
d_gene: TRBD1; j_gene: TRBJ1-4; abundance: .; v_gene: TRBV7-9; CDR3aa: CASSLDRVFATNEKLFF; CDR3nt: TGTGCCAGCAGCTTGGACAGGGTATTCGCAACTAATGAAAAACTGTTTTTT
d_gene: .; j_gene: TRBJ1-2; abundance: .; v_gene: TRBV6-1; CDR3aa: CASSERWGYGYTF; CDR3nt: TGTGCCAGCAGTGAACGATGGGGCTACGGCTACACCTTC
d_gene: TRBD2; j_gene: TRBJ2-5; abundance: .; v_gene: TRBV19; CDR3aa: CASRGWTSGAQETQYF; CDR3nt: TGTGCCAGTAGGGGGTGGACTAGCGGGGCCCAAGAGACCCAGTACTTC
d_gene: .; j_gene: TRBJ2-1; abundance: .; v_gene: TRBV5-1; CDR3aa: CASSLVQDLYNEQFF; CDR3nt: TGCGCCAGCAGCTTGGTACAGGACCTCTACAATGAGCAGTTCTTC
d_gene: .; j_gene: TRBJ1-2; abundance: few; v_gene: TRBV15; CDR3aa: CATSRERGSGYTF; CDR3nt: TGTGCCACCAGCAGAGAGAGGGGGAGCGGCTACACCTTC
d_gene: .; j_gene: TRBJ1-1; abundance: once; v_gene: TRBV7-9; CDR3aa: CASPKAAGATEAFF; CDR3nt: TGTGCCAGCCCAAAGGCGGCTGGTGCCACTGAAGCTTTCTTT
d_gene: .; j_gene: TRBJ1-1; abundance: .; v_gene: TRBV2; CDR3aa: CASSEGLNTEAFF; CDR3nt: TGTGCCAGCAGTGAGGGACTTAACACTGAAGCTTTCTTT
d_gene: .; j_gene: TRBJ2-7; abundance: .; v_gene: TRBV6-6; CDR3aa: CASSDPGSRYEQYF; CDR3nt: TGTGCCAGCAGTGATCCCGGGTCCCGCTACGAGCAGTACTTC